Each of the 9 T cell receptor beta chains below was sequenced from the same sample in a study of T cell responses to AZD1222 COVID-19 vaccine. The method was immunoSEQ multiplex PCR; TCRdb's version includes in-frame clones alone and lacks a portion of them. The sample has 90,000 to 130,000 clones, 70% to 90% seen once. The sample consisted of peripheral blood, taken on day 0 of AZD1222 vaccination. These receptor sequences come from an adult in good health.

The CDR3 spells CASNTRQGASYEQYF. CDR3 coding DNA: TGTGCCAGCAATACTCGACAGGGGGCCTCCTACGAGCAGTACTTC. The chain has TRBV7-6 and TRBJ2-7; 10 bases are shared with TRBD1. The CDR3 spans 15 residues. Germline loops: CDR1 SGHVS, CDR2 FNYEAQ. After removal of 7 bases from V and 0 bases from J, the junction contained 6 bases not matched to a gene.

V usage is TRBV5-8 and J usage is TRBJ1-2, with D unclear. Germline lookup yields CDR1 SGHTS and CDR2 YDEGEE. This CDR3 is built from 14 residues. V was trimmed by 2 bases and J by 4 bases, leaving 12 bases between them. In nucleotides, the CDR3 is TGTGCCAGCAGCTTTCCGGACTGGAGCTATGGCTACACCTTC. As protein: CASSFPDWSYGYTF.

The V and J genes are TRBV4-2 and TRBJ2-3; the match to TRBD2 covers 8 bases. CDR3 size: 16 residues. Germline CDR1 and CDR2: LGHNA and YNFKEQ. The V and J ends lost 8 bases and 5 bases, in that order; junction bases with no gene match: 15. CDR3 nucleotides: TGTGCCAGCCGACCCTGGGGGCGGGGGGAATTAGATACGCAGTATTTT. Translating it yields CASRPWGRGELDTQYF.

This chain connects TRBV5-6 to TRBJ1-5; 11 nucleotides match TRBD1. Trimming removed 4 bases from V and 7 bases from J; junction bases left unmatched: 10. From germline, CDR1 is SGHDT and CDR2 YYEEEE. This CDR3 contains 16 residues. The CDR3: CASSDGTGGTRQPQHF. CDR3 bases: TGTGCCAGCAGCGACGGGACAGGGGGTACAAGGCAGCCCCAGCATTTT.

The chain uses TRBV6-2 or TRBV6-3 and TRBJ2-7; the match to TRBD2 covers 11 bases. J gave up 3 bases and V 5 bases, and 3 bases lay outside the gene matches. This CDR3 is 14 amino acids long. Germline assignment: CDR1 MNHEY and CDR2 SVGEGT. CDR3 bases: TGTGCCAGCAGTCACGGGACTAGCGGCTACGAGCAGTACTTC. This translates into CASSHGTSGYEQYF.

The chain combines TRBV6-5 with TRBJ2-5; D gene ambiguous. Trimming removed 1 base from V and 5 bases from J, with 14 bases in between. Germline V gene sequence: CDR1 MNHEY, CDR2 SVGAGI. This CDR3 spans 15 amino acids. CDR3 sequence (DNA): TGTGCCAGCAGTTACTATTTGGGGTACGGGGAGACCCAGTACTTC. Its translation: CASSYYLGYGETQYF.

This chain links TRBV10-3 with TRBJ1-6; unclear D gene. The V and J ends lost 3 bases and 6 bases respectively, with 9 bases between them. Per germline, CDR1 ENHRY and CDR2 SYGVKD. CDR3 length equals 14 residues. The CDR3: CAISEREANSPLHF. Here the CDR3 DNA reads TGTGCCATCAGTGAAAGGGAGGCTAATTCACCCCTCCACTTT.

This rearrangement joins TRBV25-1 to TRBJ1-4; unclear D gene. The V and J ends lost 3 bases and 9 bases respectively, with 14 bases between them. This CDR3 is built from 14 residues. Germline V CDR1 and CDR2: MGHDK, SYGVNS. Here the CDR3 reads CASSEPGGDQKLFF. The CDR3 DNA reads TGTGCCAGCAGTGAGCCTGGCGGCGATCAAAAACTGTTTTTT.

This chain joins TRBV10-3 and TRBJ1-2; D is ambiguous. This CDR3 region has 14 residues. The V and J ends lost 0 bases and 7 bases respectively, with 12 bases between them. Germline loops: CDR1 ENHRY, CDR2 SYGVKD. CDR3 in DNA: TGTGCCATCAGTGAGTCGTGGGGATTGGGTGGCTACACCTTC. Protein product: CAISESWGLGGYTF.